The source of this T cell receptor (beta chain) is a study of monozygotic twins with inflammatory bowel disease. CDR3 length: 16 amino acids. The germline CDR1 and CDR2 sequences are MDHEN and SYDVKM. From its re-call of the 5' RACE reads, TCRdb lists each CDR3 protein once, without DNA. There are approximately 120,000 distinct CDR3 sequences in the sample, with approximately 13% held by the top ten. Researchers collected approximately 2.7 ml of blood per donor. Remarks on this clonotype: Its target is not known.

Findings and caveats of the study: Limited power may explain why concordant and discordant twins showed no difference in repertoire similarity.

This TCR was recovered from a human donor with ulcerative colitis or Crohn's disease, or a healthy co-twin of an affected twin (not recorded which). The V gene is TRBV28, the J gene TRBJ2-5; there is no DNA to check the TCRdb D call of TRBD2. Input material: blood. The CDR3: CASRDRLAGVQETQYF.